The entry that follows covers one T cell receptor (beta chain) sequence. Antigen unknown. TCRdb re-analysed the 5' RACE reads in MiXCR, keeping a single row per CDR3 protein. The data hold about 150,000 distinct CDR3 sequences, with around 15% observed a single time. This record belongs to a study of T-cell memory formation after mild COVID-19. Overall study results and limits: Proof of SARS-CoV-2 specificity was absent for the second-wave clones that crested on day 37. The pre-infection memory compartment contained some responding clones, suggesting cross-reactive memory joined. Clones shrinking between day 15 and 85 showed a balanced CD4/CD8 split, and those that grew later tilted toward CD4+.

V lost 5 bases to trimming and J lost 2 bases, with 8 bases between them. The V gene's germline CDR1 is SNHLY and CDR2 FYNNEI. The CDR3 extends over 13 amino acids. The sequence derives from an adult woman who had mild COVID-19 (a few samples of this study predate the infection). Cell type and time point are not known. Sequenced sample: PBMCs or a T cell subset sorted from them (not recorded which). The chain links TRBV2 to TRBJ2-3, with D unresolved. Here the CDR3 DNA reads TGTGCCAGCAGTCGAAGGTCCACAGATACGCAGTATTTT. Residues: CASSRRSTDTQYF.